The 15 T cell receptor beta chains listed next were all sequenced from one sample in a study of blood T cell repertoires in COVID-19. This table comes from immunoSEQ multiplex PCR, and its TCRdb copy is limited to in-frame clones, with some not included. The data show about 250,000 clones, about nine tenths seen once. Sequencing used peripheral blood. These receptors originate from a woman aged 25-40 years with COVID-19, enrolled during active disease.

The gene calls are TRBV27 and TRBJ1-1; D may be TRBD1 (6 bases). V lost 3 bases and J 4 bases, leaving 12 bases between the germline ends. The CDR3 is 14 amino acids. CDR1 MNHEY and CDR2 SMNVEV come from the germline V gene (reference sequence). The CDR3 DNA reads TGTGCCAGCAGTTTCGAGGGGGTGGGCACTGAAGCTTTCTTT. It yields the protein CASSFEGVGTEAFF.

This clone was observed a single time. The rearrangement uses TRBV27 and TRBJ2-5; 7 bases agree with TRBD2. The CDR3 totals 15 residues. Trimming at V came to 3 bases and at J to 5 bases, leaving 9 bases not matched to a gene. Germline CDR1 is MNHEY and CDR2 is SMNVEV (reference sequence). In nucleotides, the CDR3 is TGTGCCAGCAGTTTTTCCGGGGGGAGTGTGGAGACCCAGTACTTC. It encodes CASSFSGGSVETQYF.

This clone was detected only a few times. The chain joins TRBV9 to TRBJ2-5, with TRBD2 matching over 13 bases. This CDR3 spans 17 amino acids. V was clipped by 4 bases and J by 5 bases; unmatched bases: 11. CDR1 is SGDLS, CDR2 YYNGEE, per germline. DNA for the CDR3: TGTGCCAGCAGCCCTAGAGGACTAGCGGGAGCTGGGGAGACCCAGTACTTC. Amino acids: CASSPRGLAGAGETQYF. The variable domain in full, completed from reference TRBV9 and TRBJ2-5, reads DSGVTQTPKHLITATGQRVTLRCSPRSGDLSVYWYQQSLDQGLQFLIQYYNGEERAKGNILERFSAQQFPDLHSELNLSSLELGDSALYFCASSPRGLAGAGETQYFGPGTRLLVL.

The rearrangement joins TRBV5-1 to TRBJ1-2; 7 nucleotides agree with TRBD1. CDR1 is SGHRS, CDR2 YFSETQ, per germline. There are 17 residues in the CDR3. V lost 0 bases, J lost 6 bases, and 14 bases stayed unmatched. The CDR3 is CASSLEPSAGGLDGYTF. Here the CDR3 DNA reads TGCGCCAGCAGCTTGGAACCGTCGGCAGGGGGTTTAGATGGCTACACCTTC.

The DNA of the CDR3 is TGTGCCACGAGACAGGGGGTTAGCTCCTATAATTCACCCCTCCACTTT. Its protein product is CATRQGVSSYNSPLHF. The chain combines TRBV24-1 with TRBJ1-6; 9 positions match TRBD1. The CDR3 contains 16 residues. CDR1 KGHDR and CDR2 SFDVKD come from the germline V gene. Unmatched junction bases numbered 6, after V lost 10 bases and J lost 0 bases.

This chain joins TRBV20-1 and TRBJ2-5, with TRBD2 identical over 16 bases. The CDR3 is made up of 18 amino acids. Trimming at V came to 3 bases and at J to 2 bases, leaving 9 bases not matched to a gene. Germline CDR1 is DFQATT and CDR2 is SNEGSKA (reference sequence). CDR3 protein: CSASSRGLAGGRQETQYF. The CDR3 DNA reads as TGCAGTGCTAGTTCCCGGGGACTAGCGGGAGGGAGACAAGAGACCCAGTACTTC.

The table lists this clone with a count of one. The chain carries TRBV7-9 and TRBJ2-1, with 9 bases lining up with TRBD1. The CDR3 sequence is 17 residues long. Germline trimming cut 1 base from V and 3 bases from J; bases unmatched to any gene: 7. CDR1 and CDR2 (germline): SEHNR, FQNEAQ (reference sequence). This CDR3 reads CASSLGFLDRGYNEQFF. The CDR3 coding sequence is TGTGCCAGCAGCTTAGGGTTTTTGGACAGGGGCTACAATGAGCAGTTCTTC.

J is TRBJ2-3 and V is TRBV5-5; 9 bases match TRBD2. Trimming removed 7 bases from V and 6 bases from J; junction bases left unmatched: 12. The CDR3 sequence is 15 residues long. The germline CDR1 and CDR2 sequences are SGHKS and YYEKEE (reference sequence). CDR3 coding DNA: TGTGCCAGCGGCCTCTGGGCGGGGGGGCTGGATACGCAGTATTTT. This sequence encodes CASGLWAGGLDTQYF.

This clone was picked up one time. The V and J genes are TRBV11-3 and TRBJ1-2, with TRBD1 identical over 8 bases. The junction had 3 bases not matched to a gene; V was cut back by 5 bases and J by 4 bases. Per the germline V gene, CDR1 is SGHNT and CDR2 is YENEEA. The CDR3 loop spans 13 amino acids. CDR3 loop: CASSLGQVYGYTF. CDR3 coding DNA: TGTGCCAGCAGCCTGGGACAGGTCTATGGCTACACCTTC.

CDR3 sequence: CASRARQGAGETQYF. DNA of the CDR3: TGTGCCAGCAGAGCGCGTCAGGGGGCAGGGGAGACCCAGTACTTC. This sequence joins TRBV27 and TRBJ2-5, with 8 bases aligning to TRBD1. The V segment lost 6 bases and the J segment 5 bases; nucleotides outside the gene matches: 11. The V gene's germline CDR1 is MNHEY and CDR2 SMNVEV (reference sequence). The CDR3 length is 15 residues.

The CDR3 sequence is CASSDSGQGTYGYTF. The CDR3 bases are TGTGCCAGCAGTGACTCGGGACAGGGGACCTATGGCTACACCTTC. The chain is built from TRBV6-4 and TRBJ1-2, with TRBD1 identical over 10 bases. CDR3 length: 15 residues. Germline V gene data show CDR1 as MRHNA and CDR2 as SNTAGT. The V gene end was trimmed by 0 bases and the J gene end by 4 bases; junction bases not matched to a gene: 2.

This chain links TRBV5-1 with TRBJ1-1, with D perhaps TRBD1 (5 bases). V lost 5 bases and J 3 bases, leaving 11 bases between the germline ends. Germline V gene sequence: CDR1 SGHRS, CDR2 YFSETQ. The CDR3 has 13 amino acids. The CDR3 bases are TGCGCCAGCAGTCCAGCGGGGGACACTGAAGCTTTCTTT. It specifies CASSPAGDTEAFF.

The rearrangement links TRBV14 to TRBJ2-1, with TRBD1 matching over 9 bases. V was clipped by 6 bases and J by 6 bases; unmatched bases: 6. This CDR3 is 14 amino acids long. Germline V gives CDR1 SGHDN, CDR2 FVKESK. In nucleotides, the CDR3 is TGTGCCAGCAGAAAACAGGGGGCCCCCAATGAGCAGTTCTTC. It codes for CASRKQGAPNEQFF.

The chain uses TRBV12-3 or TRBV12-4 and TRBJ1-2, with 8 bases matching TRBD1. There are 13 residues in the CDR3. The J segment lost 2 bases and the V segment lost 5 bases, leaving 1 base of the junction unmatched. The CDR3 DNA follows: TGTGCCAGCAGTCGGGACAGGAACTATGGCTACACCTTC. This gives the protein CASSRDRNYGYTF.

The chain is built from TRBV25-1 and TRBJ2-3, with D perhaps matching TRBD2 (6 bases). Germline CDR1 MGHDK, CDR2 SYGVNS. V shed 2 bases and J shed 5 bases, with 14 bases lying between them. The CDR3 is made up of 15 amino acids. In DNA form, the CDR3 reads TGTGCCAGCAGTGAAACAATGGGGGGTAGAGATACGCAGTATTTT. Translating it yields CASSETMGGRDTQYF.